This T cell receptor beta chain emerged from a study of graft-versus-host responses after intestinal transplantation. Study information: Grafts were multivisceral, liver-intestinal, or isolated intestinal. Every recipient underwent anti-thymocyte globulin induction, then tacrolimus and steroids for two to three years.

Overall study results and limits: GvH clones occurred in recipient marrow; some first appeared in ileum or blood.

Both intraepithelial and lamina propria lymphocytes were released by processing graft tissue. Note on this clone: Its matching antigen is unknown.

This CDR3 has 15 residues. Using immunoSEQ multiplex PCR, the repertoire was profiled, and TCRdb retains in-frame clones only, with some absent. The sample has some 4,500 clones, roughly 78% seen once. The sequencing used ileum tissue, collected 17 days after transplant. The chain recombines TRBV21-1 with TRBJ2-7; the listed D gene, TRBD2, was not tested against the DNA. TRBV21-1 is a documented pseudogene. The TCR sequence derives from a human patient who received an intestinal transplant, so some T cells may come from the graft donor. CDR3 coding DNA: TGTGCCAGCAGCAAACCTAGCGGGGGCCCCTACGAGCAGTACGTC. Translated, it gives CASSKPSGGPYEQYV.